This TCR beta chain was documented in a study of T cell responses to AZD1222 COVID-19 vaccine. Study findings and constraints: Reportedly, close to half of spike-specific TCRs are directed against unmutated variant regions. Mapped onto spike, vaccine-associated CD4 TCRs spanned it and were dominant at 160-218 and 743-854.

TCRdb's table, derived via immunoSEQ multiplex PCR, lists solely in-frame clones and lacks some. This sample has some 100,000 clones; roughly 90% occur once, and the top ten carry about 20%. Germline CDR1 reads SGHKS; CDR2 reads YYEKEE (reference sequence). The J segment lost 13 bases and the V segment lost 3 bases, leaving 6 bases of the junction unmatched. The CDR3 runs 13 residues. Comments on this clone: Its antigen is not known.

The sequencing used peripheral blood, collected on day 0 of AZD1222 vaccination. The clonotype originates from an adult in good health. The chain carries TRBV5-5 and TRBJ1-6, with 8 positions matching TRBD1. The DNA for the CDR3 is TGTGCCAGCAGCTGGACAGGGATTCATCCCCTCCACTTT. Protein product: CASSWTGIHPLHF.